The subject of this entry is one T cell receptor beta chain. Its antigen is undetermined. The data derive from a study of human versus mouse CDR3 diversity and MHC coevolution. Study results and limitations: By iCHAO1, human TCR beta clonotypes numbered some 1.5 million, the most.

Using immunoSEQ multiplex PCR, the repertoire was profiled, and TCRdb retains in-frame clones only, with some absent. The table shows roughly 80,000 clones, with around 90% occurring only once. Unmatched junction bases numbered 12, after V lost 1 base and J lost 3 bases. Germline lookup yields CDR1 SGHKS and CDR2 YYEKEE (reference sequence). The CDR3 totals 17 residues. The sample consisted of naive CD4+ T cells from blood. The subset: CD45RO-negative CD62L-positive naive CD4 T cells. This sequence originates from a person between 25 and 70 years old in good health. The genes are TRBV5-5 and TRBJ2-7; 8 nucleotides agree with TRBD1. Here the CDR3 reads CASSLSPPGQAFYEQYF. CDR3 sequence (DNA): TGTGCCAGCAGCTTGTCCCCGCCGGGACAGGCGTTCTACGAGCAGTACTTC.